The clone carrying this T cell receptor beta chain has ten or more counts. No antigen is known for it. TCR alpha and TCR beta cDNA libraries with sample barcodes and UMIs came from 5'RACE using constant-segment primers. TCRdb ran MiXCR on the 5' RACE reads and lists one entry per CDR3 protein. The data contain approximately 150,000 distinct CDR3 sequences, under 7% of them singletons. These data come from a study of T-cell memory formation after mild COVID-19. Turning to the study itself: Across donors, TCR clusters were largely donor specific. Study-level points and caveats: Clones contracting over day 15 to 85 were CD4/CD8 balanced, with later expanders leaning CD4+.

V lost 4 bases and J lost 3, with 10 bases in between. The CDR3 consists of 13 residues. CDR1 is DFQATT, CDR2 SNEGSKA, per germline (reference sequence). Sequencing was carried out using PBMCs or a T cell subset sorted from them (not recorded which). The chain combines TRBV20-1 with TRBJ1-5, with unresolved D. This sequence originates from an adult woman who had mild COVID-19 (a few samples of this study predate the infection). Cell type and time point are not known. CDR3 in amino acids: CSAKLSPNQPQHF. The CDR3 DNA reads as TGCAGTGCTAAATTAAGTCCCAATCAGCCCCAGCATTTT.